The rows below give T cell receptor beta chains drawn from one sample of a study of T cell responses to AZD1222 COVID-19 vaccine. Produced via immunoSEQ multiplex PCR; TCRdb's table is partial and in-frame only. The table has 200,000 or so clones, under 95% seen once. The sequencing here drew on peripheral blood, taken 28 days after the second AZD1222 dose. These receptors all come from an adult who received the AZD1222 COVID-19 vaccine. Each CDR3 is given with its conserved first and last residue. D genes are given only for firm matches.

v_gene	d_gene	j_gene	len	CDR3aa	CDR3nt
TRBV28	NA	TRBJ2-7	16	CASSPHRSISSYEQYF	TGTGCCAGCAGTCCTCACCGTTCAATATCCTCCTACGAGCAGTACTTC
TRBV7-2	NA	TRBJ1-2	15	CASSLGQNPVNGYTF	TGTGCCAGCAGCTTAGGTCAAAATCCCGTGAATGGCTACACCTTC
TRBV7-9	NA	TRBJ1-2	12	CASSQGNYGYTF	TGTGCCAGCAGTCAGGGGAACTATGGCTACACCTTC
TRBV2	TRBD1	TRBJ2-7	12	CASRRDRDEQYF	TGTGCCAGCAGAAGAGACAGGGACGAGCAGTACTTC
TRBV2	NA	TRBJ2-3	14	CASRGQAAFDTQYF	TGTGCCAGCAGGGGCCAGGCGGCTTTCGATACGCAGTATTTT
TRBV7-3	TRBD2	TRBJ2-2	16	CASSFSGTSGTGELFF	TGTGCCAGCAGCTTCTCTGGTACTAGCGGCACCGGGGAGCTGTTTTTT
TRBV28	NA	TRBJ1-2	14	CASSLGTTNYGYTF	TGTGCCAGCAGTTTAGGCACAACTAACTATGGCTACACCTTC
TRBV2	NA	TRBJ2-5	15	CASSDVPAGSETQYF	TGTGCCAGCAGTGACGTCCCCGCGGGTTCGGAGACCCAGTACTTC
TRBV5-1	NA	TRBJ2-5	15	CASSLWTGGVETQYF	TGCGCCAGCAGCTTGTGGACTGGTGGTGTTGAGACCCAGTACTTC
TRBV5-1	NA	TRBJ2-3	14	CASCWGDPTDTQYF	TGCGCCAGCTGCTGGGGGGATCCCACAGATACGCAGTATTTT
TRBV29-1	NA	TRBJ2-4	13	CSAESAGENIQYF	TGCAGCGCGGAGTCCGCCGGGGAAAACATTCAGTACTTC
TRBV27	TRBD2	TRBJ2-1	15	CASSLKRGGQREQFF	TGTGCCAGCAGTTTAAAGCGGGGGGGCCAAAGGGAGCAGTTCTTC
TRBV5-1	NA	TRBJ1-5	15	CASSWGGGFDQPQHF	TGCGCCAGCAGCTGGGGTGGGGGGTTCGATCAGCCCCAGCATTTT
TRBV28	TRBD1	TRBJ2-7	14	CASSPQDRSTEQYF	TGTGCCAGCAGTCCCCAGGACAGGTCGACCGAGCAGTACTTC
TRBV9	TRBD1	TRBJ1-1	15	CASSAPGTGVTEAFF	TGTGCCAGCAGTGCCCCCGGGACAGGAGTAACTGAAGCTTTCTTT
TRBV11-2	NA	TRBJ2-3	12	CASGDSTDTQYF	TGTGCCAGCGGGGACAGCACAGATACGCAGTATTTT
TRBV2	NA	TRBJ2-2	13	CASSESTTGELFF	TGTGCCAGCAGTGAATCCACTACCGGGGAGCTGTTTTTT
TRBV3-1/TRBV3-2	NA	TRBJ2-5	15	CASSPRDSPSETQYF	TGTGCCAGCAGCCCGAGGGACTCCCCCTCAGAGACCCAGTACTTC
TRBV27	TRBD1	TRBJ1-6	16	CASGTGSLSGNSPLHF	TGTGCGTCCGGGACAGGGTCCCTCTCGGGGAATTCACCCCTCCACTTT
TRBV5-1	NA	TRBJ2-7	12	CASQDSSYEQYF	TGCGCCAGCCAGGACAGTTCCTACGAGCAGTACTTC